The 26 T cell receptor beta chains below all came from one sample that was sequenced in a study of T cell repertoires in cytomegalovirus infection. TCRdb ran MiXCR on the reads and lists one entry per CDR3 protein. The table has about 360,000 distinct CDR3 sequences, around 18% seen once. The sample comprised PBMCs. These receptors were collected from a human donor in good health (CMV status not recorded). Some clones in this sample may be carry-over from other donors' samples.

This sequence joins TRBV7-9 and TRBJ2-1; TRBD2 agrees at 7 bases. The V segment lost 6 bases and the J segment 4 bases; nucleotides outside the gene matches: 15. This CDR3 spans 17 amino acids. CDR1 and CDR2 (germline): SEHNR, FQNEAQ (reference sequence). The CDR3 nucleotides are TGTGCCAGCAGTTCGGCGGGAGCCCCGCTCTTTTACAATGAGCAGTTCTTC. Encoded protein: CASSSAGAPLFYNEQFF. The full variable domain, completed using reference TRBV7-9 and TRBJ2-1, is DTGVSQNPRHKITKRGQNVTFRCDPISEHNRLYWYRQTLGQGPEFLTYFQNEAQLEKSRLLSDRFSAERPKGSFSTLEIQRTEQGDSAMYLCASSSAGAPLFYNEQFFGPGTRLTVL.

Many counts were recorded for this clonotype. The CDR3 DNA follows: TGTGCCAGCAGCTTCCCTGAGGCCCCCCAGTTCTTC. Amino acid sequence: CASSFPEAPQFF. V is TRBV7-2 and J is TRBJ2-1; D uncertain. V was shortened by 3 bases and J by 13 bases, with 13 bases between the two germline ends. Per germline, CDR1 SGHTA and CDR2 FQGNSA. This CDR3 has 12 residues.

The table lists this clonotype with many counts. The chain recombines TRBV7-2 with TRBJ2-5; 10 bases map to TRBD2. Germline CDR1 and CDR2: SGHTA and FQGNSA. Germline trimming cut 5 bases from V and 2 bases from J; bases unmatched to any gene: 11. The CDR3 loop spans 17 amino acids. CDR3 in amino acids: CASSPMGTSGVQETQYF. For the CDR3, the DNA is TGTGCCAGCAGCCCAATGGGTACTAGCGGGGTACAAGAGACCCAGTACTTC.

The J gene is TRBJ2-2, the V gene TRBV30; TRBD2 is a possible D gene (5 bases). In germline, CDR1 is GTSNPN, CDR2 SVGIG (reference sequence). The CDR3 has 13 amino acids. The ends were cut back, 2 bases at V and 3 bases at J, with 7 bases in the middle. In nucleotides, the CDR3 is TGTGCCTGGAGTTCCGGGGACACCGGGGAGCTGTTTTTT. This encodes CAWSSGDTGELFF.

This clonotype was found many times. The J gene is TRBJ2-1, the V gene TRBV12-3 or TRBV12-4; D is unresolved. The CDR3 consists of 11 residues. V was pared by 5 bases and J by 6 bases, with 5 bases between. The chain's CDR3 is CASSRLNEQFF. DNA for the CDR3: TGTGCCAGCAGTCGGCTCAATGAGCAGTTCTTC.

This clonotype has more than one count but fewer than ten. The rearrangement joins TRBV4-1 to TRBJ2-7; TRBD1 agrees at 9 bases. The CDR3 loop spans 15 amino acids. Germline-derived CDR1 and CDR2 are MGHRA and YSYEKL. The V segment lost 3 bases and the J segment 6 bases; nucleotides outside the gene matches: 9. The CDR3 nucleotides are TGCGCCAGCAGCCACCTGGACAGGGGACACGGCGAGCAGTACTTC. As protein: CASSHLDRGHGEQYF.

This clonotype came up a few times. The CDR3 coding sequence is TGTGCCAGCAGCTTAGCGCTTGATAGGGACAATGAGCAGTTCTTC. This encodes CASSLALDRDNEQFF. The V and J genes are TRBV7-9 and TRBJ2-1; D is undetermined. CDR1 SEHNR and CDR2 FQNEAQ come from the germline V gene (reference sequence). This CDR3 is 15 amino acids long. The V gene lost 0 bases and the J gene lost 5 bases, with 11 bases spanning the gap.

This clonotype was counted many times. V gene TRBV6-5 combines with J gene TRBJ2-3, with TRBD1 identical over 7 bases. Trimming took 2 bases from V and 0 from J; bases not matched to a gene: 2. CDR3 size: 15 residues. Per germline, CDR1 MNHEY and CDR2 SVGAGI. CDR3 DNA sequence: TGTGCCAGCAGTTACGGGACAGCTAGCACAGATACGCAGTATTTT. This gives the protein CASSYGTASTDTQYF.

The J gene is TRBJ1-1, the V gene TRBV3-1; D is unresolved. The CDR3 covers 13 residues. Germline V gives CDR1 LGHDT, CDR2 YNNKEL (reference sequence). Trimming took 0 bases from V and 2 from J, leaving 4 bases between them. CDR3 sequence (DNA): TGTGCCAGCAGCCAAGATCCAAACACTGAAGCTTTCTTT. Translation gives CASSQDPNTEAFF.

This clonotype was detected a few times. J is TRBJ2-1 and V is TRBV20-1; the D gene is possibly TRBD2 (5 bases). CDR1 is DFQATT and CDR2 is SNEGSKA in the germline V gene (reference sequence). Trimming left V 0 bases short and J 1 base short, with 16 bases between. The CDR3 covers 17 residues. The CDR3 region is CSARDRLGGPSYNEQFF. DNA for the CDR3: TGCAGTGCTAGAGATAGACTCGGAGGCCCTTCCTACAATGAGCAGTTCTTC.

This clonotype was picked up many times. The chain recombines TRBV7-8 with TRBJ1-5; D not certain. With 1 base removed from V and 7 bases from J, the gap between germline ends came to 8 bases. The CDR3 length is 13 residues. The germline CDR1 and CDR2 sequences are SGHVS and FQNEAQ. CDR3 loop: CASSLGSTQPQHF. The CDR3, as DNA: TGTGCCAGCAGCTTAGGATCGACCCAGCCCCAGCATTTT.

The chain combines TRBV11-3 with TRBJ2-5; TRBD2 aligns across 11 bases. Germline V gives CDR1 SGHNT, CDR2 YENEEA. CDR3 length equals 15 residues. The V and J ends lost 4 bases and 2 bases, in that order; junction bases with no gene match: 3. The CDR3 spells CASSSRTSGQETQYF. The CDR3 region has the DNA TGTGCCAGCAGCTCTCGGACTAGCGGGCAAGAGACCCAGTACTTC.

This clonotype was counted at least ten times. In DNA form, the CDR3 reads TGTGCCAGCAGCCGAGGACAGGGGGGACAGTATTTT. It translates to CASSRGQGGQYF. The J gene is TRBJ2-3, the V gene TRBV7-8; 10 bases agree with TRBD1. The ends lost 5 bases at V and 12 bases at J; junction bases unmatched: 5. CDR3 length: 12 residues. The germline V gene encodes CDR1 SGHVS and CDR2 FQNEAQ.

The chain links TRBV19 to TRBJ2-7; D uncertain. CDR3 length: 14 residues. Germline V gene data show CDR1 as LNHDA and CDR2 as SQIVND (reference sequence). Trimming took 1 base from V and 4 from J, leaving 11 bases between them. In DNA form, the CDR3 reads TGTGCCAGTAGTATAGGGTCCGGCAGGTACGAGCAGTACTTC. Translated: CASSIGSGRYEQYF.

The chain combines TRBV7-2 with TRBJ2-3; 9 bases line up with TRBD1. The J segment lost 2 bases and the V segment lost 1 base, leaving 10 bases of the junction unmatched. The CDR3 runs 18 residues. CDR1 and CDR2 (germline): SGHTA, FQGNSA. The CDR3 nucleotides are TGTGCCAGCAGCTTAGTGGGACAGGGTCCCTCTTTCACAGATACGCAGTATTTT. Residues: CASSLVGQGPSFTDTQYF.

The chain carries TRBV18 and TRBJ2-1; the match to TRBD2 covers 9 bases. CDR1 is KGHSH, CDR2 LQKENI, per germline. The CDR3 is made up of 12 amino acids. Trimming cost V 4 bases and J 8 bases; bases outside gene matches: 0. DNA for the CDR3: TGTGCCAGCTCACGCGGGAGGGATGAGCAGTTCTTC. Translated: CASSRGRDEQFF.

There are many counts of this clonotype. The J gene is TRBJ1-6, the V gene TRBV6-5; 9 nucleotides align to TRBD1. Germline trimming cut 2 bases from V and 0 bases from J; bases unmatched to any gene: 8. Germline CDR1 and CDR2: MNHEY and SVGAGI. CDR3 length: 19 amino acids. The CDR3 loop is CASSYRGQGLSSYNSPLHF. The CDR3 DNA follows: TGTGCCAGCAGTTACCGGGGACAGGGCTTGAGCTCCTATAATTCACCCCTCCACTTT.

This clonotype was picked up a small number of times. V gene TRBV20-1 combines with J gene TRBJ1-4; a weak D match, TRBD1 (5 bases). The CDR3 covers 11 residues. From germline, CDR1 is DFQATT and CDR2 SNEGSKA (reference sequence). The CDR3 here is CSARVREKLFF. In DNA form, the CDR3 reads TGCAGCGCCAGGGTGAGGGAAAAACTGTTTTTT.

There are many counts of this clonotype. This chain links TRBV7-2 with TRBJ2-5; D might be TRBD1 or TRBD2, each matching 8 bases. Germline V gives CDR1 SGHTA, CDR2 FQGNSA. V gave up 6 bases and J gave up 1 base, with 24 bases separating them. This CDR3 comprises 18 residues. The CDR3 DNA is TGTGCCAGCAGGATATTACAGGGGGGGCGGGAGGTCCAAGAGACCCAGTACTTC. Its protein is CASRILQGGREVQETQYF.

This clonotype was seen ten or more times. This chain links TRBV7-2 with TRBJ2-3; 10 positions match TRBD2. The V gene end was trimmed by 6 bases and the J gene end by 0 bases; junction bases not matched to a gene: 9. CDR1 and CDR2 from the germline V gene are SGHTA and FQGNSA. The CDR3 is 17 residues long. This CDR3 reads CASSRDRTSGSTDTQYF. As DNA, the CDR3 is TGTGCCAGCAGTCGAGATAGGACTAGCGGAAGCACAGATACGCAGTATTTT.

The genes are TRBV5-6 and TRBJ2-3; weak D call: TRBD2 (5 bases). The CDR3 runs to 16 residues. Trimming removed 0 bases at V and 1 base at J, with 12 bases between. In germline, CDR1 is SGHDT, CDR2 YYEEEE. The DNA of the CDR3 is TGTGCCAGCAGCTTGGCCGTAGGGCGGGGCACAGATACGCAGTATTTT. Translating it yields CASSLAVGRGTDTQYF.

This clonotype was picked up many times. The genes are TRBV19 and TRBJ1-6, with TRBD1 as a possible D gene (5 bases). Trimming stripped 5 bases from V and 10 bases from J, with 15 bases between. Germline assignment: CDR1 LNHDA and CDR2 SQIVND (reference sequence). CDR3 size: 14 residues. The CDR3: CASSSQGFISPLHF. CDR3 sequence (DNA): TGTGCCAGTAGTTCGCAGGGTTTCATCTCACCCCTCCACTTT.

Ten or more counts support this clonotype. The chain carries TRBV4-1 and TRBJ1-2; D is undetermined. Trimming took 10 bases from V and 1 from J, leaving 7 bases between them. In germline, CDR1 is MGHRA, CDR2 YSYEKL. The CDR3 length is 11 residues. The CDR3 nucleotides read TGCGCCACGGGGAGTAACTATGGCTACACCTTC. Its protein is CATGSNYGYTF.

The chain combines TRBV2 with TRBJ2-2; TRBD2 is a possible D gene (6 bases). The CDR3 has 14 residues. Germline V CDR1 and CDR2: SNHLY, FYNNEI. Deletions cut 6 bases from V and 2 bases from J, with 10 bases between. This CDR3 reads CASSRDSNTGELFF. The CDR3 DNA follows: TGTGCCAGCAGCCGGGACTCTAACACCGGGGAGCTGTTTTTT.

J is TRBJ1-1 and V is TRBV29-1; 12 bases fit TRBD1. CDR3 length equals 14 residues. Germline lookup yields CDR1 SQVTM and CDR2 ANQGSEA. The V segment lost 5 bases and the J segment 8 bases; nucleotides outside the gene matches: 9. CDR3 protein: CSVQPGQGAGEAFF. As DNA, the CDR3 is TGCAGCGTTCAACCGGGACAGGGGGCTGGAGAAGCTTTCTTT.

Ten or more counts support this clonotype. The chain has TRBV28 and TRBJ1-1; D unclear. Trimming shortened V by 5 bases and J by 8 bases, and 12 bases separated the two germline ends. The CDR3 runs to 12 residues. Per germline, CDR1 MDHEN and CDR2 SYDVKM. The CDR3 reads CASSRNGVEAFF. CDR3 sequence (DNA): TGTGCCAGCAGTCGCAATGGAGTCGAAGCTTTCTTT.